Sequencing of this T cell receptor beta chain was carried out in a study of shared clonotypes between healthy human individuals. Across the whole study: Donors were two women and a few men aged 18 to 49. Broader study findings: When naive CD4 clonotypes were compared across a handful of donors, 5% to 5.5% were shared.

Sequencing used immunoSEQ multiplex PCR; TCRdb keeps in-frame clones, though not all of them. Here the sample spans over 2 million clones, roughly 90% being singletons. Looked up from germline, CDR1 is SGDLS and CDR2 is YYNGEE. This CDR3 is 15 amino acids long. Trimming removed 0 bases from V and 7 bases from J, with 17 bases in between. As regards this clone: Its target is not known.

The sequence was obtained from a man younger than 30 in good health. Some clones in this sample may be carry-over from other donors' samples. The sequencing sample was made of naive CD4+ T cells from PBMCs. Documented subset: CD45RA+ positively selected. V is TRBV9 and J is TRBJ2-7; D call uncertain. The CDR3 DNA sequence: TGTGCCAGCAGCGTAGGACCTACACCGTCCCGGGAGCAGTACTTC. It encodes CASSVGPTPSREQYF.